This entry lists 18 T cell receptor beta chains sequenced from one sample in a study of identical twins (dated by TCRdb to 2015 to 2016). Library creation used 5' RACE. Sequenced on an Illumina HiSeq 2000. The public reads were reprocessed in TCRdb via fastp at Q25 and MiXCR, keeping in-frame beta chains. One record per CDR3 amino acid sequence lists the most common genes and DNA. The sample data list around 670,000 distinct CDR3 sequences, and approximately 6% of these were observed just once. Around 1.7% of the sample is in the top ten clones. Source material: naive T cells sorted from blood. The cell subset or site label, read with the paper, signifies: cells isolated with a human naive T-cell isolation kit. The receptors here all came from a man aged 18 to 30 in good health.

This clonotype was recorded many times. CDR3 bases: TGTGCCAGCAGCTTGGGAGGCGCTCACAATGAGCAGTTCTTC. It encodes CASSLGGAHNEQFF. The V call is TRBV5-6, the J call TRBJ2-1, with no clear D. CDR3 length equals 14 residues. V was pared by 0 bases and J by 5 bases, with 9 bases between. Looked up from germline, CDR1 is SGHDT and CDR2 is YYEEEE.

This clonotype was seen only a few times. The chain has TRBV6-2 or TRBV6-3 and TRBJ2-7; 7 bases agree with TRBD1. After removal of 7 bases from V and 3 bases from J, the junction contained 6 bases not matched to a gene. This CDR3 comprises 13 residues. Germline CDR1 reads MNHEY; CDR2 reads SVGEGT. CDR3 sequence: CASTLGQIYEQYF. As DNA, the CDR3 is TGTGCCAGCACCTTGGGACAGATCTACGAGCAGTACTTC.

This clonotype was picked up many times. The chain has TRBV7-9 and TRBJ2-1; 8 nucleotides line up with TRBD2. There are 15 residues in the CDR3. Germline V gene data show CDR1 as SEHNR and CDR2 as FQNEAQ (reference sequence). V was pared by 0 bases and J by 5 bases, with 3 bases of the junction left unmatched. CDR3 residues: CASSLAATSDNEQFF. The DNA of the CDR3 is TGTGCCAGCAGCTTAGCGGCGACTAGCGACAATGAGCAGTTCTTC. The full variable domain, with the rest looked up from reference TRBV7-9 and TRBJ2-1, is DTGVSQNPRHKITKRGQNVTFRCDPISEHNRLYWYRQTLGQGPEFLTYFQNEAQLEKSRLLSDRFSAERPKGSFSTLEIQRTEQGDSAMYLCASSLAATSDNEQFFGPGTRLTVL.

The table lists this clonotype with many counts. V gene TRBV27 combines with J gene TRBJ2-7; TRBD1 matches 9 bases. The J segment lost 4 bases and the V segment lost 6 bases, leaving 10 bases of the junction unmatched. Germline V gene lookup returns CDR1 MNHEY and CDR2 SMNVEV (reference sequence). The CDR3 covers 15 residues. CDR3 bases: TGTGCCAGCAGAATCGGGGGACAGGGTATATACGAGCAGTACTTC. Translating gives CASRIGGQGIYEQYF.

This sequence joins TRBV14 and TRBJ2-7; 7 nucleotides line up with TRBD1. Germline CDR1 SGHDN, CDR2 FVKESK. The CDR3 is 14 residues long. The ends lost 1 base at V and 3 bases at J; junction bases unmatched: 3. CDR3 sequence reads: CASSQGRGYYEQYF. Written as DNA, the CDR3 is TGTGCCAGCAGCCAAGGCAGGGGGTACTACGAGCAGTACTTC. The full variable domain, with the rest looked up from reference TRBV14 and TRBJ2-7, is EAGVTQFPSHSVIEKGQTVTLRCDPISGHDNLYWYRRVMGKEIKFLLHFVKESKQDESGMPNNRFLAERTGGTYSTLKVQPAELEDSGVYFCASSQGRGYYEQYFGPGTRLTVT.

In its sample, this clonotype was seen a few times. V is TRBV11-1 and J is TRBJ2-1; 8 nucleotides match TRBD2. V trimming: 5 bases; J trimming: 1 base; junction bases outside the gene matches: 7. The length of the CDR3 is 16 residues. Germline V gene data show CDR1 as SGHAT and CDR2 as FQDESV (reference sequence). The CDR3 is CASSLSGAVSYNEQFF. For the CDR3, the DNA is TGTGCCAGCAGCCTTAGCGGGGCCGTTTCCTACAATGAGCAGTTCTTC.

This clonotype was recorded once. This chain connects TRBV7-9 to TRBJ2-5; possible D gene TRBD2, 6 bases. Germline CDR1 SEHNR, CDR2 FQNEAQ (reference sequence). V gave up 5 bases and J gave up 1 base, with 11 bases separating them. The CDR3 consists of 14 residues. The CDR3 nucleotides are TGTGCCAGCAGCGTGGGAGGCTTCCAAGAGACCCAGTACTTC. Protein sequence: CASSVGGFQETQYF.

This clonotype has only a few counts. This chain connects TRBV21-1 to TRBJ1-5. TRBV21-1 counts as a pseudogene. CDR3 length: 17 amino acids. This CDR3 reads CASRGPTRGDSNQPQHF. In nucleotides, the CDR3 is TGTGCCAGCAGAGGACCCACTAGGGGGGATAGCAATCAGCCCCAGCATTTT.

This clonotype was observed a handful of times. This chain joins TRBV7-8 and TRBJ2-3; TRBD1 might be the D (5 bases). The CDR3 has 16 amino acids. The germline CDR1 and CDR2 sequences are SGHVS and FQNEAQ. Trimming left V 3 bases short and J 7 bases short, with 20 bases between. CDR3 nucleotide sequence: TGTGCCAGCAGCTTTACTGGGGCCGGACGTAGAAATACGCAGTATTTT. Translation gives CASSFTGAGRRNTQYF.

This rearrangement joins TRBV20-1 to TRBJ2-2; D possibly corresponds to TRBD1 (6 bases). Germline V CDR1 and CDR2: DFQATT, SNEGSKA (reference sequence). V was trimmed by 0 bases and J by 2 bases, leaving 13 bases between them. The CDR3 loop spans 16 amino acids. CDR3 protein: CSAREFRDTNTGELFF. The CDR3 DNA reads as TGCAGTGCTAGAGAGTTCCGGGACACAAACACCGGGGAGCTGTTTTTT.

This clonotype was observed at least ten times. CDR3 amino acids: CSARETSGRLGEQFF. The CDR3 bases are TGCAGTGCTAGAGAGACTAGCGGGAGGTTAGGTGAGCAGTTCTTC. V gene TRBV20-1 combines with J gene TRBJ2-1; 13 bases align to TRBD2. From germline, CDR1 is DFQATT and CDR2 SNEGSKA (reference sequence). This CDR3 comprises 15 residues. With V trimmed by 0 bases and J by 9 bases, 5 bases remained unmatched.

The table lists this clonotype with a few counts. The chain joins TRBV7-9 to TRBJ1-4, with D possibly matching TRBD1 (5 bases). From germline, CDR1 is SEHNR and CDR2 FQNEAQ (reference sequence). This CDR3 comprises 15 residues. V dropped 4 bases and J dropped 3 bases, with 12 bases sitting between them. The CDR3 nucleotides are TGTGCCAGCAGCTCCTGGGACGGACCTAATGAAAAACTGTTTTTT. This sequence encodes CASSSWDGPNEKLFF.

CDR3: CATSEHGELFF. The CDR3 DNA reads TGTGCCACCAGTGAACACGGGGAGCTGTTTTTT. V usage is TRBV24-1 and J usage is TRBJ2-2; D remains ambiguous. The CDR3 has 11 residues. Germline V lookup: CDR1 KGHDR, CDR2 SFDVKD. The germline V and J ends were trimmed by 4 bases and 7 bases, with 3 bases remaining between them.

This clonotype has a handful of counts. The chain combines TRBV6-5 with TRBJ2-1; D perhaps matches TRBD2 (5 bases). The V end lost 3 bases, the J end lost 5 bases, and 20 bases lay between the germline ends. CDR1 MNHEY and CDR2 SVGAGI come from the germline V gene. CDR3 length: 17 residues. The CDR3 loop reads CASSYVGRLADNNEQFF. CDR3 bases: TGTGCCAGCAGTTATGTCGGAAGGCTAGCAGACAACAATGAGCAGTTCTTC.

In its sample, this clonotype was seen a few times. V gene TRBV3-1 combines with J gene TRBJ2-7, with TRBD2 as a possible D gene (5 bases). The CDR3 totals 15 residues. Germline loops: CDR1 LGHDT, CDR2 YNNKEL (reference sequence). V was cut by 2 bases and J by 3 bases, with 14 bases left in between. The CDR3 loop is CASSQYEGSSYEQYV. The CDR3 region has the DNA TGTGCCAGCAGCCAATACGAGGGCTCCAGCTACGAGCAGTACGTC.

Many counts were recorded for this clonotype. The chain is built from TRBV24-1 and TRBJ2-2, with 8 bases lining up with TRBD1. V shed 2 bases and J 5 bases; nucleotides not matched to a gene: 9. Germline assignment: CDR1 KGHDR and CDR2 SFDVKD. The CDR3 length is 17 residues. The CDR3 DNA is TGTGCCACCAGTGATTCGCCGGACAGGGTATTAACCGGGGAGCTGTTTTTT. This codes for CATSDSPDRVLTGELFF.

At least ten counts were recorded for this clonotype. This rearrangement joins TRBV20-1 to TRBJ1-1; perhaps TRBD1 as D (6 bases). Trimming stripped 3 bases from V and 7 bases from J, with 12 bases between. The CDR3 runs to 12 residues. Germline V gene data show CDR1 as DFQATT and CDR2 as SNEGSKA (reference sequence). CDR3 in amino acids: CSASLKGVEAFF. The CDR3 DNA sequence: TGCAGTGCTAGTTTGAAGGGGGTTGAAGCTTTCTTT.

This clonotype was seen at least ten times. The V gene is TRBV4-2, the J gene TRBJ2-3, with 8 bases fitting TRBD2. Trimming removed 2 bases from V and 2 bases from J; junction bases left unmatched: 6. Germline CDR1 reads LGHNA; CDR2 reads YNFKEQ. The CDR3 loop spans 16 amino acids. CDR3 nucleotides: TGTGCCAGCAGCCAACCGGGACTAGGATACACAGATACGCAGTATTTT. Protein: CASSQPGLGYTDTQYF.